The source of this T cell receptor (beta chain) is a study of post-analysis software for immune sequencing data. Study observations and caveats: Versus controls, multiple sclerosis patients showed significantly lower diversity (normalized Chao1).

On this clonotype itself: The target antigen is unknown.

Unique molecular identifiers had been added to the TCR beta cDNA libraries. cDNA molecules numbering some 500,000 came from roughly 1 to 10 million T cells. TCRdb re-derived calls from the PCR reads in MiXCR, one entry per CDR3 protein. The table includes over 150,000 distinct CDR3 sequences, under 40% detected once. The receptor was derived from a girl aged 5 to 17 with multiple sclerosis. The sample was blood, taken after autologous hematopoietic stem cell transplantation.

The CDR3 bases are TGTGCCAGCAGGAAGGCAGGGGGCAAGGGCTATGGCTACACCTTC. Residues: CASRKAGGKGYGYTF. The chain carries TRBV6-1 and TRBJ1-2; 8 positions match TRBD1. Germline assignment: CDR1 MNHNS and CDR2 SASEGT. The V segment lost 6 bases and the J segment 4 bases; nucleotides outside the gene matches: 10. The CDR3 sequence is 15 residues long.